This TCR beta chain was sequenced during a study of T cells after yellow fever vaccination. Study-level findings and limits: Repertoires sorted by FACS could include abundant clonotypes that are contaminants from the bulk population. Most clones from primary vaccination were detected again post-booster (approximately 96% CD4, more than 85% CD8).

TCRdb processed the 5' RACE reads anew with MiXCR; each CDR3 protein has one entry. The data show around 330,000 distinct CDR3 sequences, around 3.6% seen once. This clonotype appeared a few times. The antigen remains undetermined. The CDR3 consists of 16 residues. CDR1 and CDR2 (germline): LGHNA, YSLEER. Trimming took off 2 bases at V and 5 bases at J, with 13 bases between the two ends. This clonotype originated in a man aged 18-30 years who received the YFV17D yellow fever vaccine. The specimen comprised PBMCs, sampled on the day of the yellow fever booster vaccination. This chain joins TRBV4-3 and TRBJ1-6, with D possibly being TRBD1 (6 bases). The CDR3 region is CASSQQGTRNNSPLHF. The CDR3 bases are TGCGCCAGCAGCCAACAAGGGACAAGAAATAATTCACCCCTCCACTTT.